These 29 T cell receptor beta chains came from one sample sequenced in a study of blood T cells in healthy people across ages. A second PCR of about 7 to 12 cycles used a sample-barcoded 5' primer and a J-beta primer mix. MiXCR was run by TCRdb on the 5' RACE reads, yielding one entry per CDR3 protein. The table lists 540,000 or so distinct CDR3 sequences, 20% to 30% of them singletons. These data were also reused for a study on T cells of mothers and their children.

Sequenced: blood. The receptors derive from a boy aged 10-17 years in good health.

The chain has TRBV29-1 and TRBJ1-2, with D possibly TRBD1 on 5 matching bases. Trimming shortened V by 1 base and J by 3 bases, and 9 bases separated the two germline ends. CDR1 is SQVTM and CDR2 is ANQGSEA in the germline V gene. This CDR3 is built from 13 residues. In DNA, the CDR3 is TGCAGCGTTGAAGGGGGGGGGTACTATGGCTACACCTTC. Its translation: CSVEGGGYYGYTF. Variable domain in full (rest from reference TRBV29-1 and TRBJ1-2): SAVISQKPSRDICQRGTSLTIQCQVDSQVTMMFWYRQQPGQSLTLIATANQGSEATYESGFVIDKFPISRPNLTFSTLTVSNMSPEDSSIYLCSVEGGGYYGYTFGSGTRLTVV.

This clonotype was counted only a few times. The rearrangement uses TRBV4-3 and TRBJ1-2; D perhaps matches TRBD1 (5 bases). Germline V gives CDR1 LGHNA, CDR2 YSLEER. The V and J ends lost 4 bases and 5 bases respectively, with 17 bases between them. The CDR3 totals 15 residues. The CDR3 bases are TGCGCCAGCAGCCCCGAGACCGGGACCCGGTATGGCTACACCTTC. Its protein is CASSPETGTRYGYTF.

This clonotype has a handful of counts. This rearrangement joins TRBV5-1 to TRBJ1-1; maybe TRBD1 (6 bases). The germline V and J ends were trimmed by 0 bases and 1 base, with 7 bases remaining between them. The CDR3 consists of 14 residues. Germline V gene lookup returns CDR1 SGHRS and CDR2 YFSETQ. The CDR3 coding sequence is TGCGCCAGCAGCTTGGGGACAGAGAACACTGAAGCTTTCTTT. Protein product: CASSLGTENTEAFF.

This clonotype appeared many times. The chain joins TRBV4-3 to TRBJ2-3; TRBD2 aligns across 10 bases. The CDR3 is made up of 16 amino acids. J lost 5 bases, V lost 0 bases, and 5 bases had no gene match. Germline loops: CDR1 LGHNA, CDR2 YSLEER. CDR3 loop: CASSQDGASGGDTQYF. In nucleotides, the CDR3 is TGCGCCAGCAGCCAAGATGGAGCTAGCGGGGGAGATACGCAGTATTTT.

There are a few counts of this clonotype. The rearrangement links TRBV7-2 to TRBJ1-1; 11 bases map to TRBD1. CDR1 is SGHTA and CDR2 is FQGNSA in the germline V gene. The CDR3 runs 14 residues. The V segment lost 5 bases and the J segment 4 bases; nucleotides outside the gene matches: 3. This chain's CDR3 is CASSRDRGVTEAFF. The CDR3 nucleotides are TGTGCCAGCAGCCGGGACAGGGGGGTCACTGAAGCTTTCTTT. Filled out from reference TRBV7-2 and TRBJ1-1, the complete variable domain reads GAGVSQSPSNKVTEKGKDVELRCDPISGHTALYWYRQSLGQGLEFLIYFQGNSAPDKSGLPSDRFSAERTGGSVSTLTIQRTQQEDSAVYLCASSRDRGVTEAFFGQGTRLTVV.

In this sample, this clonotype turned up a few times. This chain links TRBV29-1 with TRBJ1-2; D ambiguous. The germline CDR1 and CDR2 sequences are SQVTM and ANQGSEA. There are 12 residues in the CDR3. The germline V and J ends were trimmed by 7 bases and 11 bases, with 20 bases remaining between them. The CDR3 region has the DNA TGCAGCGCGATGGGTCTTGCGGGGTTGTACACCTTC. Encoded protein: CSAMGLAGLYTF.

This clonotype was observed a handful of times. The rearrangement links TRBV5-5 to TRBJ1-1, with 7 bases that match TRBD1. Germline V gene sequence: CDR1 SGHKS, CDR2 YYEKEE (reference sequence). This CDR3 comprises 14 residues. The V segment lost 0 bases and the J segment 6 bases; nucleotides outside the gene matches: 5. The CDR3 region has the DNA TGTGCCAGCAGCTTGGTCGCAGGGGGTGCTGAAGCTTTCTTT. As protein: CASSLVAGGAEAFF.

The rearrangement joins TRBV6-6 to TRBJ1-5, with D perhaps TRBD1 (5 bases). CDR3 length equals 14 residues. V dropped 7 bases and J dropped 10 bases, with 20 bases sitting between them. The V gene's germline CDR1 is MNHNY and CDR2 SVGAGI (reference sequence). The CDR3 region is CASTPWGSRGPQHF. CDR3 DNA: TGTGCCAGCACCCCTTGGGGCAGCCGGGGCCCCCAGCATTTT.

CDR3 protein: CASSSPGTPQFF. The CDR3 region has the DNA TGTGCCAGCAGTTCCCCCGGGACCCCACAGTTCTTC. V is TRBV6-6 and J is TRBJ2-1; D assignment may be TRBD1 or TRBD2 (5 bases each). Trimming shortened V by 4 bases and J by 13 bases, and 14 bases separated the two germline ends. Per germline, CDR1 MNHNY and CDR2 SVGAGI (reference sequence). CDR3 size: 12 residues.

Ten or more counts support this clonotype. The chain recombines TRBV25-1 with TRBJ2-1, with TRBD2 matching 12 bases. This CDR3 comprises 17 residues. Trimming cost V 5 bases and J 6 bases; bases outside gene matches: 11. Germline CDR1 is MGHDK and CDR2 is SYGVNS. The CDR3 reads CASSLIGGLAGRNEQFF. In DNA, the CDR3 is TGTGCCAGCAGTTTAATAGGGGGACTAGCGGGCCGCAATGAGCAGTTCTTC.

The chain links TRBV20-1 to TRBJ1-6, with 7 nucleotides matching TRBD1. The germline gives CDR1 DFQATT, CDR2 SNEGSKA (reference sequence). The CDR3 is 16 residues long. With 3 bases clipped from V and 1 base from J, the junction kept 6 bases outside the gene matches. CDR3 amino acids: CSASHRGGSYNSPLHF. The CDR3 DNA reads TGCAGTGCTAGTCACAGGGGTGGGTCCTATAATTCACCCCTCCACTTT.

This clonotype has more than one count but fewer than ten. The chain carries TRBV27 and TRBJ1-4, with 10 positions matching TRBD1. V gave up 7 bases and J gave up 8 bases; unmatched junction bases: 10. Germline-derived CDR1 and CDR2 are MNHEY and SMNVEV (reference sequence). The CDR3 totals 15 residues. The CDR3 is CASTPDRGRSEKLFF. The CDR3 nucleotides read TGTGCCAGCACCCCTGACAGGGGGCGGTCAGAAAAACTGTTTTTT.

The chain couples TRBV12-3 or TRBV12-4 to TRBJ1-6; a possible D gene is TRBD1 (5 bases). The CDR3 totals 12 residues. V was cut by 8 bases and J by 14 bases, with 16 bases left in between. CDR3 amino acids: CASAKGTVALHF. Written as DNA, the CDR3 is TGTGCCAGCGCGAAAGGGACCGTAGCCCTCCACTTT.

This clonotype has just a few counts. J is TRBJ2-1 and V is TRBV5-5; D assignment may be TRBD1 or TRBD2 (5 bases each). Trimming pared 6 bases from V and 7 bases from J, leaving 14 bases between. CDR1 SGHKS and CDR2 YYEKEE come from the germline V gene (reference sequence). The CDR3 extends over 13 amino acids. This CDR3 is CASTIRGENEQFF. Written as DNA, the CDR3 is TGTGCCAGCACCATACGAGGGGAAAATGAGCAGTTCTTC.

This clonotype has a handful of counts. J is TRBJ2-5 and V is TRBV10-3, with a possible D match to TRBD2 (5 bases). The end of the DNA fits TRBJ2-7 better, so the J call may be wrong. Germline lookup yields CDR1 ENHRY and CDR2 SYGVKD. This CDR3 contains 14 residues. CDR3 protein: CAISEPEESYEQYF. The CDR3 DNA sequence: TGTGCCATCAGTGAGCCGGAGGAGTCCTACGAGCAGTACTTC.

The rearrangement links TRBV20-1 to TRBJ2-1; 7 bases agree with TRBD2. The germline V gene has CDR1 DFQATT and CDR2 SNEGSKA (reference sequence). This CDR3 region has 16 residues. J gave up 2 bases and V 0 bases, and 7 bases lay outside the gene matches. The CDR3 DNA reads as TGCAGTGCTAGAGATCGATACGGGAGGACCTACAATGAGCAGTTCTTC. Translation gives CSARDRYGRTYNEQFF.

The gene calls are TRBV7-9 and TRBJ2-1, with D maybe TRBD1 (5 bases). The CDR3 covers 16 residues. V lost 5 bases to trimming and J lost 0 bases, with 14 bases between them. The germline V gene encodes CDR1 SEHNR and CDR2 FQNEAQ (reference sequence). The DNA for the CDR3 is TGTGCCAGCAGCCCCAGGGAACTCAGCTCCTACAATGAGCAGTTCTTC. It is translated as CASSPRELSSYNEQFF. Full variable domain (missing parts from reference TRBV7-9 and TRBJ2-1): DTGVSQNPRHKITKRGQNVTFRCDPISEHNRLYWYRQTLGQGPEFLTYFQNEAQLEKSRLLSDRFSAERPKGSFSTLEIQRTEQGDSAMYLCASSPRELSSYNEQFFGPGTRLTVL.

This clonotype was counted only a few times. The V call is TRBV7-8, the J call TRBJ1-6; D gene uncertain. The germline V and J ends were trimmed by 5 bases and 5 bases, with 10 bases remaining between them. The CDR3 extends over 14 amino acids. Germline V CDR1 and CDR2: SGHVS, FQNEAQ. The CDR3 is CASSTWEDNSPLHF. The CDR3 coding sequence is TGTGCCAGCAGCACATGGGAGGATAATTCACCCCTCCACTTT.

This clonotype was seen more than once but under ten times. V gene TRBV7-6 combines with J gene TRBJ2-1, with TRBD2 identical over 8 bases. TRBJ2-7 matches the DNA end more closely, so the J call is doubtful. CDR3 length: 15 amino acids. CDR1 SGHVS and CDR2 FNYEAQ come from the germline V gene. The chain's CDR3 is CASSPYSGAAYEQYF. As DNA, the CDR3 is TGTGCCAGCAGCCCCTATAGCGGGGCGGCGTACGAGCAGTACTTC.

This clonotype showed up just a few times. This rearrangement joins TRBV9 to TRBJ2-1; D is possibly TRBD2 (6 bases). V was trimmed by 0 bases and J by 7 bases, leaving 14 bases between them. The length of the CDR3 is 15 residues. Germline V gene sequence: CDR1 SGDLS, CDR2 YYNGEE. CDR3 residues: CASSVVANRGNEQFF. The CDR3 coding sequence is TGTGCCAGCAGCGTAGTGGCGAACCGGGGGAATGAGCAGTTCTTC. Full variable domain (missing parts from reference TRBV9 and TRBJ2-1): DSGVTQTPKHLITATGQRVTLRCSPRSGDLSVYWYQQSLDQGLQFLIQYYNGEERAKGNILERFSAQQFPDLHSELNLSSLELGDSALYFCASSVVANRGNEQFFGPGTRLTVL.

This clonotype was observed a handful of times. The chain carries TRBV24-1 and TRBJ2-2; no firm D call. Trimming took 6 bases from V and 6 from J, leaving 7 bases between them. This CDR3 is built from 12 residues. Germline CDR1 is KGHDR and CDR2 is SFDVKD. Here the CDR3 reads CATSILAGELFF. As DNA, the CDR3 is TGTGCCACCAGTATCTTAGCCGGGGAGCTGTTTTTT.

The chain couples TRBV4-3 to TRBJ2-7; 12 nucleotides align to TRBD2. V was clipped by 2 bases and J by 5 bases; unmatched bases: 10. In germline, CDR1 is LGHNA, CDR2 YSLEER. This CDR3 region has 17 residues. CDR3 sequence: CASSQMDLAGGSDEQYF. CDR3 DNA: TGCGCCAGCAGCCAAATGGACCTAGCGGGGGGGAGTGACGAGCAGTACTTC.

The DNA of the CDR3 is TGCAGCGCAGCGGGACTAGCGAATGAGCAGTTCTTC. It specifies CSAAGLANEQFF. The chain has TRBV29-1 and TRBJ2-5, with TRBD2 identical over 10 bases. Near its end, the DNA agrees better with TRBJ2-1, so the J call may be wrong. This CDR3 spans 12 amino acids. Germline V gene sequence: CDR1 SQVTM, CDR2 ANQGSEA.

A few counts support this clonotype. CDR3 sequence: CASSSNAATEAFF. The CDR3, as DNA: TGTGCCAGCAGCTCCAATGCCGCCACTGAAGCTTTCTTT. This chain joins TRBV6-2 or TRBV6-3 and TRBJ1-1; D is ambiguous. From germline, CDR1 is MNHEY and CDR2 SVGEGT. V was cut by 6 bases and J by 4 bases, with 12 bases left in between. The CDR3 has 13 residues.

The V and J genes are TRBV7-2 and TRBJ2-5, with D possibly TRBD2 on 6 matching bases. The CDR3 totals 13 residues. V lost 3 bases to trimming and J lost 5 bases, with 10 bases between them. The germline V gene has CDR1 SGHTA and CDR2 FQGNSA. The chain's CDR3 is CASSFRRGETQYF. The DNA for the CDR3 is TGTGCCAGCAGCTTTCGGAGGGGTGAGACCCAGTACTTC.

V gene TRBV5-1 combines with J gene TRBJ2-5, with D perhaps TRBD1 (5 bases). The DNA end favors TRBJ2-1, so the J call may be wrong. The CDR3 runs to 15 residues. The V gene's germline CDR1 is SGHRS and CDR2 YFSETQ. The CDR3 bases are TGCGCCAGCAGCTTCGGAGACAGACTGGGGAATGAGCAGTTCTTC. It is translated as CASSFGDRLGNEQFF.

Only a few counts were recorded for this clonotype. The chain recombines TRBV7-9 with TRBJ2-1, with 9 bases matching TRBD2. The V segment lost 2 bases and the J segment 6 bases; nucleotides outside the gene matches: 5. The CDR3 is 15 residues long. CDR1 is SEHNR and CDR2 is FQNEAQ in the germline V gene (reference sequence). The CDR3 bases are TGTGCCAGCAGCTTATGGCTAGCGGGACTCAATGAGCAGTTCTTC. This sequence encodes CASSLWLAGLNEQFF.

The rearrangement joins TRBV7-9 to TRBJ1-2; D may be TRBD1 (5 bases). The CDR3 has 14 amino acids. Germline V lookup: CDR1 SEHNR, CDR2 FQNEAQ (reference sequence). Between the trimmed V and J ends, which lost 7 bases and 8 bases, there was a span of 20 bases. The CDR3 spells CASTRLQIAGGYTF. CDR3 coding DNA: TGTGCCAGCACGCGACTGCAAATCGCAGGGGGCTACACCTTC.

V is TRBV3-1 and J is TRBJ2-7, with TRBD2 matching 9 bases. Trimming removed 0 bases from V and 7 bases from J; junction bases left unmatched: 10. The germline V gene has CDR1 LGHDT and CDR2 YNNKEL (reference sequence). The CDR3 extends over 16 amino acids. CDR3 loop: CASSQDRSGGSGEQYF. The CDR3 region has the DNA TGTGCCAGCAGCCAAGATCGAAGCGGGGGGAGTGGGGAGCAGTACTTC.